The following is a T cell receptor (beta chain) sequence with its context. Its target is unknown. Germline is not matched at one junction end, which may reflect a read error. The sample originates from a study of T cell repertoires in cytomegalovirus infection. Germline V gene lookup returns CDR1 SGHVS and CDR2 FNYEAQ. CDR3 length: 12 amino acids. TCRdb called the reads again in MiXCR, with one record for every CDR3 protein. The sample yields approximately 990,000 distinct CDR3 sequences, 25% to 40% seen once. The chain carries TRBV7-6 and TRBJ2-5; D ambiguous. The specimen was cultured CD8+ T cells from PBMCs, collected from culture after CMV antigen stimulation. The TCR originated in a human donor in good health (CMV status not recorded). Some clones in this sample may be carry-over from other donors' samples. In DNA, the CDR3 is TGTGCCAACAGCCAGAACCCAGAGACCCAGTACTTC. The encoded protein is CANSQNPETQYF.